What follows are 15 T cell receptor beta chains derived from one specimen sequenced in a study of T-cell reconstitution after alpha-beta-depleted transplantation in children. TCRbeta library preparation incorporated unique molecular identifiers. MiXCR was run by TCRdb on the PCR reads, yielding one entry per CDR3 protein. The sample comprises 80,000 to 100,000 distinct CDR3 sequences, about 25% of which are singletons, and about a fifth rests with the top ten. The material sequenced was PBMCs, taken before TCRalphabeta/CD19-depleted stem cell transplant. The receptors shown here come from a boy under 10 years old with acute lymphoblastic leukemia, due to receive a stem cell transplant.

The chain recombines TRBV28 with TRBJ1-4, with D unresolved. The CDR3 covers 15 residues. The germline CDR1 and CDR2 sequences are MDHEN and SYDVKM. V was clipped by 6 bases and J by 0 bases, with 11 bases between them. The chain's CDR3 is CASRSGRATNEKLFF. The CDR3 DNA sequence: TGTGCCAGCAGGTCGGGCCGAGCAACTAATGAAAAACTGTTTTTT.

Turning to this clonotype: A much bigger clone sits one base away, suggesting this may be a read error. The chain has TRBV11-1 and TRBJ2-5; TRBD2 matches 7 bases. The CDR3 sequence is 18 residues long. Looked up from germline, CDR1 is SGHAT and CDR2 is FQDESV (reference sequence). The V and J ends lost 5 bases and 1 base, in that order; junction bases with no gene match: 16. DNA of the CDR3: TGTGCCAGCAGCCCTGGGGCTAGCGGAGGGGCCGCCCAAGAGACCCAGTACTTC. Its translation: CASSPGASGGAAQETQYF. Combining the CDR3 with reference TRBV11-1 and TRBJ2-5 gives the whole variable domain EAEVAQSPRYKITEKSQAVAFWCDPISGHATLYWYRQILGQGPELLVQFQDESVVDDSQLPKDRFSAERLKGVDSTLKIQPAELGDSAMYLCASSPGASGGAAQETQYFGPGTRLLVL.

This clonotype was detected a few times. The rearrangement uses TRBV6-5 and TRBJ2-7; D is unresolved. Germline CDR1 MNHEY, CDR2 SVGAGI. V lost 3 bases and J lost 4, with 7 bases in between. The CDR3 runs 12 residues. This CDR3 is CASSYKGYEQYF. CDR3 DNA: TGTGCCAGCAGTTATAAAGGTTACGAGCAGTACTTC.

The chain joins TRBV27 to TRBJ2-3; perhaps TRBD1 as D (6 bases). The CDR3 length is 16 residues. The germline V and J ends were trimmed by 6 bases and 5 bases, with 21 bases remaining between them. Germline V lookup: CDR1 MNHEY, CDR2 SMNVEV (reference sequence). CDR3 residues: CASSLTGGGFLDTQYF. The CDR3 bases are TGTGCCAGCAGCCTAACGGGTGGGGGCTTTTTAGATACGCAGTATTTT.

The V and J genes are TRBV24-1 and TRBJ2-1; D ambiguous. The CDR3 length is 16 residues. The germline CDR1 and CDR2 sequences are KGHDR and SFDVKD. Deletions cut 3 bases from V and 0 bases from J, with 11 bases between. CDR3 region: CATSDRSGGSYNEQFF. The CDR3 DNA reads TGTGCCACCAGTGATCGGTCAGGCGGCTCCTACAATGAGCAGTTCTTC.

There are many counts of this clonotype. This chain connects TRBV5-1 to TRBJ2-7, with a weak D call TRBD2 (5 bases). Between the trimmed V and J ends, which lost 2 bases and 2 bases, there was a span of 8 bases. Germline V gene lookup returns CDR1 SGHRS and CDR2 YFSETQ. The length of the CDR3 is 13 residues. For the CDR3, the DNA is TGCGCCAGCAGCTTTACGGGAACCTACGAGCAGTACTTC. Encoded protein: CASSFTGTYEQYF. The whole variable domain, remainder taken from reference TRBV5-1 and TRBJ2-7, is KAGVTQTPRYLIKTRGQQVTLSCSPISGHRSVSWYQQTPGQGLQFLFEYFSETQRNKGNFPGRFSGRQFSNSRSEMNVSTLELGDSALYLCASSFTGTYEQYFGPGTRLTVT.

The chain uses TRBV5-1 and TRBJ2-1; tentatively, D is TRBD1 or TRBD2 (6 bases each). This CDR3 contains 17 residues. The germline V and J ends were trimmed by 0 bases and 8 bases, with 21 bases remaining between them. In germline, CDR1 is SGHRS, CDR2 YFSETQ. CDR3: CASSLAVGGGGAHEQFF. CDR3 sequence (DNA): TGCGCCAGCAGCTTGGCCGTGGGGGGCGGAGGGGCCCATGAGCAGTTCTTC.

This clonotype came up a few times. One end of the junction fails to match germline, which may point to a read error. CDR3: CASSLTPRGGEERISF. CDR3 bases: TGTGCCAGCAGCCTAACCCCGAGGGGGGGCGAGGAAAGAATCTCCTTC. The V call is TRBV9, the J call TRBJ1-2; D possibly corresponds to TRBD1 (6 bases). CDR1 SGDLS and CDR2 YYNGEE come from the germline V gene. This CDR3 contains 16 residues.

The chain carries TRBV4-2 and TRBJ1-5, with D perhaps TRBD1 (6 bases). V lost 0 bases and J lost 4, with 10 bases in between. Germline CDR1 reads LGHNA; CDR2 reads YNFKEQ. This CDR3 contains 15 residues. CDR3 sequence reads: CASSQDHQGNQPQHF. CDR3 in DNA: TGTGCCAGCAGCCAAGATCATCAGGGGAATCAGCCCCAGCATTTT.

This clonotype has just a few counts. V and J are TRBV29-1 and TRBJ2-3; 9 nucleotides match TRBD2. The CDR3 runs to 14 residues. From germline, CDR1 is SQVTM and CDR2 ANQGSEA. The J segment lost 3 bases and the V segment lost 2 bases, leaving 3 bases of the junction unmatched. CDR3 amino acids: CSVEWLAGTDTQYF. In DNA, the CDR3 is TGCAGCGTTGAATGGCTAGCGGGGACAGATACGCAGTATTTT.

This clonotype was found a few times. This chain connects TRBV4-1 to TRBJ2-7; TRBD2 matches at 11 bases. V lost 1 base, J lost 8 bases, and 13 bases stayed unmatched. The CDR3 contains 17 residues. Germline V lookup: CDR1 MGHRA, CDR2 YSYEKL. The CDR3 region has the DNA TGCGCCAGCAGCCAAGTAGATATGGGACTAGCGGAGGGTAAGCAGTACTTC. Residues: CASSQVDMGLAEGKQYF.

This clonotype was seen many times. The chain carries TRBV25-1 and TRBJ2-1; D may be TRBD1 or TRBD2 (6 bases each). There are 15 residues in the CDR3. V was pared by 3 bases and J by 5 bases, with 14 bases between. The germline V gene has CDR1 MGHDK and CDR2 SYGVNS. The CDR3 DNA sequence: TGTGCCAGCAGTGATTTAATGGGGGGCGACAATGAGCAGTTCTTC. It translates to CASSDLMGGDNEQFF.

This clonotype appeared many times. The rearrangement links TRBV28 to TRBJ2-3, with D unclear. There are 15 residues in the CDR3. V gave up 2 bases and J gave up 2 bases, with 11 bases separating them. Germline-derived CDR1 and CDR2 are MDHEN and SYDVKM. The chain's CDR3 is CASSLPTRLTDTQYF. The CDR3 nucleotides read TGTGCCAGCAGTTTACCGACACGACTCACAGATACGCAGTATTTT.

V is TRBV3-1 and J is TRBJ1-1; D possibly corresponds to TRBD1 (6 bases). The CDR3 is 14 residues long. The V end lost 0 bases, the J end lost 5 bases, and 10 bases lay between the germline ends. CDR1 and CDR2 (germline): LGHDT, YNNKEL (reference sequence). The DNA for the CDR3 is TGTGCCAGCAGCCAAGATCAGGGGTGGACTGAAGCTTTCTTT. As protein: CASSQDQGWTEAFF.

A few counts support this clonotype. V usage is TRBV10-2 and J usage is TRBJ1-2; a weak D match, TRBD1 (6 bases). CDR3 length: 11 amino acids. Germline V gives CDR1 WSHSY, CDR2 SAAADI. The V gene lost 9 bases and the J gene lost 2 bases, with 7 bases spanning the gap. Written as DNA, the CDR3 is TGCGCCAGTCAGGGGAACTATGGCTACACCTTC. Its protein is CASQGNYGYTF.